Below are 7 T cell receptor beta chains sequenced from a single sample in a study of T cell repertoires in cytomegalovirus infection. Their antigens remain unidentified. TCRdb recomputed calls from the reads with MiXCR, one row per CDR3 protein. The repertoire has about 130,000 distinct CDR3 sequences, approximately 24% of them found once; the top ten carry roughly 35%. The source material was PBMCs, sequenced either directly or after in vitro stimulation (not recorded which). Receptors were obtained from a human donor in good health (CMV status not recorded). Some clones in this sample may be carry-over from other donors' samples.

This clonotype was observed a handful of times. The chain carries TRBV15 and TRBJ1-2; tentative D call: TRBD1 (6 bases). V was shortened by 0 bases and J by 7 bases, with 9 bases between the two germline ends. The CDR3 sequence is 13 residues long. In germline, CDR1 is LNHNV, CDR2 YYDKDF (reference sequence). CDR3 coding DNA: TGTGCCACCAGCAGAGAGGGGGCTGGTGGCTACACCTTC. It encodes CATSREGAGGYTF.

The chain links TRBV7-3 to TRBJ2-3; a weak D match, TRBD1 (6 bases). The V end lost 0 bases, the J end lost 3 bases, and 13 bases lay between the germline ends. Germline-derived CDR1 and CDR2 are SGHTA and FQGTGA. The CDR3 loop spans 16 amino acids. CDR3 residues: CASSLTGRGWTDTQYF. The DNA of the CDR3 is TGTGCCAGCAGCTTAACCGGCAGGGGCTGGACAGATACGCAGTATTTT.

There are a few counts of this clonotype. This chain uses TRBV20-1 with TRBJ1-5; 10 nucleotides match TRBD1. Trimming removed 0 bases from V and 7 bases from J; junction bases left unmatched: 6. The CDR3 has 15 residues. Germline V gene sequence: CDR1 DFQATT, CDR2 SNEGSKA (reference sequence). This CDR3 reads CSAREGQGPGQPQHF. The CDR3 nucleotides read TGCAGTGCTAGAGAGGGACAGGGGCCAGGCCAGCCCCAGCATTTT.

CDR3 region: CSHGGQGLETQYF. The CDR3 DNA sequence: TGCAGCCATGGGGGACAGGGGTTGGAGACCCAGTACTTC. The gene calls are TRBV29-1 and TRBJ2-5; 10 bases line up with TRBD1. The germline V gene encodes CDR1 SQVTM and CDR2 ANQGSEA. V lost 8 bases to trimming and J lost 5 bases; unmatched junction nucleotides: 8. This CDR3 spans 13 amino acids.

The chain has TRBV29-1 and TRBJ2-1, with D perhaps TRBD2 (5 bases). V gave up 4 bases and J gave up 0 bases, with 10 bases separating them. Germline V gene data show CDR1 as SQVTM and CDR2 as ANQGSEA. The CDR3 runs 14 residues. Here the CDR3 reads CSVGSGSSYNEQFF. In DNA form, the CDR3 reads TGCAGCGTTGGGAGCGGTAGCTCCTACAATGAGCAGTTCTTC.

This clonotype was found a few times. The chain carries TRBV7-8 and TRBJ2-5; 7 nucleotides agree with TRBD2. Germline CDR1 is SGHVS and CDR2 is FQNEAQ. This CDR3 comprises 15 residues. The V segment lost 6 bases and the J segment 2 bases; nucleotides outside the gene matches: 9. DNA of the CDR3: TGTGCCAGCAGGACTACGGGAGGTTGGCAAGAGACCCAGTACTTC. This translates into CASRTTGGWQETQYF.

This clonotype was counted only a few times. The chain recombines TRBV19 with TRBJ1-1, with 9 positions matching TRBD1. V lost 3 bases and J lost 5; bases outside the gene matches: 4. Germline V gene lookup returns CDR1 LNHDA and CDR2 SQIVND (reference sequence). The CDR3 has 14 residues. CDR3 amino acids: CASSMDRGRTEAFF. The DNA of the CDR3 is TGTGCCAGTAGTATGGACAGGGGAAGGACTGAAGCTTTCTTT.